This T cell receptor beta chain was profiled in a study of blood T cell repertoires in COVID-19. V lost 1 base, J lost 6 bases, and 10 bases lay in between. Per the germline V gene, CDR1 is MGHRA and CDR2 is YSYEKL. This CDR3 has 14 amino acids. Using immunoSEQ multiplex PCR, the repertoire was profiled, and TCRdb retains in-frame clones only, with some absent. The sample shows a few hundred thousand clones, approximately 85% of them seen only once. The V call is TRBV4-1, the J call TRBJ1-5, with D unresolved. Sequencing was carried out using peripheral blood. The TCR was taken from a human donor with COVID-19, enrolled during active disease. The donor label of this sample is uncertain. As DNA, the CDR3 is TGCGCCAGCAGCCAAGCGAACACGGGTCAGCCCCAGCATTTT. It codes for CASSQANTGQPQHF.